A selection of T cell receptor beta chains follows, all from one sample in a study of blood T cells in healthy people across ages. TCRdb re-analysed the 5' RACE reads in MiXCR, keeping a single row per CDR3 protein. The profile covers roughly 1.7 million distinct CDR3 sequences, with 34% appearing a single time and approximately 10% taken by the ten largest. Sequences were obtained from blood. These receptors all stem from a woman aged 25 to 39 in good health. The CDR3 runs from the conserved cysteine through the conserved F or W. The D gene is left open where the match is weak. Only some rows state a clone size, as once, few, many or a class for expanded clones.

clone_size	v_call	j_call	d_call	cdr3_nt	cdr3_aa
-	TRBV12-3/TRBV12-4	TRBJ2-1	-	TGTGCCAGCAGTTTACCAGGAGATCAAGAGACCCAGTTCTTC	CASSLPGDQETQFF
-	TRBV18	TRBJ1-4	-	TGTGCCAGCTCACCCCTTAGTGGAGAAAAACTGTTTTTT	CASSPLSGEKLFF
many	TRBV20-1	TRBJ2-5	-	TGCAGTGCTAGTCGGCCTAGCGACAGCCAAGAGACCCAGTACTTC	CSASRPSDSQETQYF
-	TRBV20-1	TRBJ2-5	TRBD2	TGCAGTGCTACCCTAGGGGCGGGAGGCCCCTACGTGCAGTACTTC	CSATLGAGGPYVQYF
-	TRBV5-4	TRBJ1-2	TRBD1	TGTGTCAGCAGCTTGGAACAGGGGAACTATGGCTACACCTTC	CVSSLEQGNYGYTF
few	TRBV5-5	TRBJ1-5	TRBD1	TGTGCCAGCAGCTTCTGGGACAGTAGCAATCAGCCCCAGCATTTT	CASSFWDSSNQPQHF
few	TRBV14	TRBJ2-1	-	TGTGCCAGCAGCCAAGAAATGTCCCTTGAGCAGTTCTTC	CASSQEMSLEQFF
few	TRBV27	TRBJ1-6	-	TGTGCCAGCAGTTGGGGGAGTTCACCCCTCCACTTT	CASSWGSSPLHF
-	TRBV12-3/TRBV12-4	TRBJ2-3	TRBD1	TGTGCCAGCAGTGCCTCCCCATGGGACAGTTCTACAGGACCAGATACGCAGTATTTT	CASSASPWDSSTGPDTQYF
few	TRBV12-3/TRBV12-4	TRBJ1-2	TRBD1	TGTGCCAGCAGTTCCTCGACAGGGCCCGGTGTGGGCTACACCTTC	CASSSSTGPGVGYTF
-	TRBV3-1	TRBJ1-4	-	TGTGCCAGCAGCCAGAAGGAAAGACTGTTTTTT	CASSQKERLFF
-	TRBV7-6	TRBJ2-7	-	TGTGCCAGCAGCCTTACCGCTAACGGGGGCTACGAGCAGTACTTC	CASSLTANGGYEQYF
few	TRBV14	TRBJ2-4	-	TGTGCCAGCAGCCAGAAAGGGAGTAGGTCCAAAAACATTCAGTACTTC	CASSQKGSRSKNIQYF
-	TRBV5-1	TRBJ2-1	TRBD2	TGCGCCAGCAGCTTGGCGCCTAGCGGGAGTGGCAATGAGCAGTTCTTC	CASSLAPSGSGNEQFF
-	TRBV6-2/TRBV6-3	TRBJ1-1	-	TGTGCCAGCTCGGACAGGAACACTGAAGCTTTCTTT	CASSDRNTEAFF
-	TRBV24-1	TRBJ2-1	TRBD1	TGTGCCACCAAGGGACAGACTTACAATGAGCAGTTCTTC	CATKGQTYNEQFF
-	TRBV15	TRBJ1-4	TRBD1	TGTGCCACCAGCAGAGATTCATCCCTGGGACAGCCAAATGAAAAACTGTTTTTT	CATSRDSSLGQPNEKLFF
-	TRBV5-1	TRBJ1-2	-	TGCGCCAGCAGCCCGCAGAGAGGTGGCTACACCTTC	CASSPQRGGYTF
-	TRBV9	TRBJ1-2	-	TGTGCCAGCAGCGTAGGGACCAACGTGGGGAGCTACACCTTC	CASSVGTNVGSYTF
few	TRBV6-2/TRBV6-3	TRBJ2-5	-	TGTGCCAGCAGTTACGGGGGGGCCGTGACCCAGTACTTC	CASSYGGAVTQYF
-	TRBV7-3	TRBJ2-5	TRBD2	TGTGCCAGCAGCTTAAAGCCCTCTCTAGCGGGGGGGGGAGAGACCCAGTACTTC	CASSLKPSLAGGGETQYF
-	TRBV7-3	TRBJ1-5	-	TGTGCCAGCAGCTTAACAGGAGGGCGGGCAGATACGCAGCATTTT	CASSLTGGRADTQHF
-	TRBV29-1	TRBJ1-2	-	TGCAGCGTTATACAGGGATCCCACTATGGCTACACCTTC	CSVIQGSHYGYTF
-	TRBV7-9	TRBJ2-1	TRBD1	TGTGCCAGCAGCCAAGCCGGGACAGGGGTCAATGAGCAGTTCTTC	CASSQAGTGVNEQFF
-	TRBV7-9	TRBJ1-1	-	TGTGCCAGCAGCTTCGGGGGGGCTGAAGCTTTCTTT	CASSFGGAEAFF
many	TRBV20-1	TRBJ1-5	TRBD1	TGCAGTGCTGAACAGGGGGCGGGACAGCCCCAGCATTTT	CSAEQGAGQPQHF
-	TRBV15	TRBJ1-5	TRBD1	TGCGCCACCAGCACCGACAGGGGGGCTCAGCAGCCCCAGCATTTT	CATSTDRGAQQPQHF